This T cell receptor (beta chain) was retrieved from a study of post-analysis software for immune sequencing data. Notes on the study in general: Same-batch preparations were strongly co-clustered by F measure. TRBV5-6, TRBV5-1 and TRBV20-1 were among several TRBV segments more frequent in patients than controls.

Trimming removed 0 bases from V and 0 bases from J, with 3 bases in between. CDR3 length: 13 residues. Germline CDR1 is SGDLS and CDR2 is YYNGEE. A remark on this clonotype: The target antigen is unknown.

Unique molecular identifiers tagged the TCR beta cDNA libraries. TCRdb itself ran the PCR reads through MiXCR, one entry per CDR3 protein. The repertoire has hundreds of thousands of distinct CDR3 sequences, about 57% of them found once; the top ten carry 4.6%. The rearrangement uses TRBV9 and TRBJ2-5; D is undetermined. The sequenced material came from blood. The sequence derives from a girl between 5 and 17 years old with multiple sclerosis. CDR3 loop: CASSVGNQETQYF. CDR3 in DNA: TGTGCCAGCAGCGTAGGGAACCAAGAGACCCAGTACTTC.